This TCR beta chain derives from a study of beta chain features in type 1 diabetes. Study conclusions and caveats: Sampled from patients, naive, central memory and Treg TCRB repertoires appeared more similar than those sampled from healthy donors.

The collection from each donor was one heparinised blood draw averaging around 100 mL. Purity exceeding 98% was reached by all sorted populations. cDNA synthesis used the whole RNA isolate, giving expressed TCRB sequences. The protocol was immunoSEQ multiplex PCR, while the TCRdb copy is restricted to in-frame clones and leaves out a portion. Among fewer than 250,000 clones, around 9.6% were seen once, and the ten largest hold 0.03% to 0.035%. As concerns this clone: As yet, its antigen is unknown.

Germline V gene sequence: CDR1 GTSNPN, CDR2 SVGIG (reference sequence). The CDR3 runs to 13 residues. Trimming shortened V by 5 bases and J by 8 bases, and 18 bases separated the two germline ends. The rearrangement joins TRBV30 to TRBJ1-2; TRBD1 is a possible D gene (5 bases). The sample consisted of naive CD4+ T cells from blood. The clonotype originates from a woman aged 18-30 years in good health. CDR3 amino acids: CAWALGGVDGYTF. In DNA, the CDR3 is TGTGCCTGGGCCCTTGGGGGGGTCGACGGCTACACCTTC.